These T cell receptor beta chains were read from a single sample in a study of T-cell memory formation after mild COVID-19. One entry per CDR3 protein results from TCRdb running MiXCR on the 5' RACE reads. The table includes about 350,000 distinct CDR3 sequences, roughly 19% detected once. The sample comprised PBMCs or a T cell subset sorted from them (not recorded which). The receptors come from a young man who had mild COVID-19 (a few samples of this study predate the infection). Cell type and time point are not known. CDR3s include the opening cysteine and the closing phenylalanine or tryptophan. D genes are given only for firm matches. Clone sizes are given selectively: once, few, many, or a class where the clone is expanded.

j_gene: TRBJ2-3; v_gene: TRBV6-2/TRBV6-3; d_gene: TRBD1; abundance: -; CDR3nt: TGTGCCAGCAGTTACGACAGGGGCCCGTATACGCAGTATTTT; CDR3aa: CASSYDRGPYTQYF
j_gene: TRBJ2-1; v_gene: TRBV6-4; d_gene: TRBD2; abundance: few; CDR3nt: TGTGCCAGCAGTGACCGGCGGGGGGCATACAATGAGCAGTTCTTC; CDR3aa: CASSDRRGAYNEQFF
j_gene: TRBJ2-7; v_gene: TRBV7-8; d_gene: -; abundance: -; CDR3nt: TGTGCCAGCAGCCAACACCCGCTCCTCGACTACGAGCAGTACTTC; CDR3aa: CASSQHPLLDYEQYF
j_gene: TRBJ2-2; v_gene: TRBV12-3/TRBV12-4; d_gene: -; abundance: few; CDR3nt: TGTGCCAGCAGATTCTCAGGGAACACCGGGGAGCTGTTTTTT; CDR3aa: CASRFSGNTGELFF
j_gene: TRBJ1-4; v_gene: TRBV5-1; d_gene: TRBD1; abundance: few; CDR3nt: TGCGCCAGCACCTCAACAGGGGCAACTAATGAAAAACTGTTTTTT; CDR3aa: CASTSTGATNEKLFF
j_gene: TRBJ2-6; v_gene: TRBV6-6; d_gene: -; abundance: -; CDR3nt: TGTGCCAGCAAAAGCTCTGGGGCCAACGTCCTGACTTTC; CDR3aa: CASKSSGANVLTF
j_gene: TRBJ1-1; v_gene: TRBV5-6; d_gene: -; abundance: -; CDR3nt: TGTGCCAGCAGCTTTTTTGGGAACGCTGAAGCTTTCTTT; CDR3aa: CASSFFGNAEAFF
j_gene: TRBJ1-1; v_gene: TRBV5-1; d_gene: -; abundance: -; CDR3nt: TGCGCCAGCACACCATCGACCGAGAACACTGAAGCTTTCTTT; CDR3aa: CASTPSTENTEAFF
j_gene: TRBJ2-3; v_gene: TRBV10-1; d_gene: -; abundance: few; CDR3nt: TGCGCCAGCAGTGAAGGGGTTACGGTGAATTCGCAGTATTTT; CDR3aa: CASSEGVTVNSQYF
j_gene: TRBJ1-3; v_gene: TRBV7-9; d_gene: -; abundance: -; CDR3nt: TGTGCCAGCACCGACAGTCCGGGAAACACCATATATTTT; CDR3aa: CASTDSPGNTIYF
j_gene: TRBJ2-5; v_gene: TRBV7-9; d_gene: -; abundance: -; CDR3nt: TGTGCCGGCAGCCCCGTTGGGGTAGTCCAAGAGACCCAGTACTTC; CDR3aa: CAGSPVGVVQETQYF
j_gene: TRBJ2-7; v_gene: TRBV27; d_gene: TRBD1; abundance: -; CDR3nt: TGTGCCAGCAGTTTCTATGGGACAGCCAAGGACTACGAGCAGTACTTC; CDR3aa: CASSFYGTAKDYEQYF
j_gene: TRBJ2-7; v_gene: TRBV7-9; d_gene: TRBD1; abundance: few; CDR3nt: TGTGCCAGCAGCGGCCCGACAGGGGGCTACGAGCAGTACTTC; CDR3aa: CASSGPTGGYEQYF
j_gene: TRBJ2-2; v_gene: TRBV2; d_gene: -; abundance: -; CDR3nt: TGTGCCAGCAGCGAACCGCTTCGGTCGAACACCGGGGAGCTGTTTTTT; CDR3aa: CASSEPLRSNTGELFF
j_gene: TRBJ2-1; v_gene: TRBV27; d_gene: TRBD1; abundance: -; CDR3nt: TGTGCCAGCAGTTGGACGGACAGGGGTGAGCAGTTCTTC; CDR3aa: CASSWTDRGEQFF